Below are 17 T cell receptor beta chains sequenced from a single sample in a study of blood T cell repertoires in COVID-19. Profiled with immunoSEQ multiplex PCR; TCRdb holds only in-frame clones, not every one. This table has 140,000 to 150,000 clones, around 83% appearing once. Sequencing was performed on peripheral blood. Every receptor here comes from a man aged 55 to 70 with active or convalescent COVID-19.

The chain is built from TRBV4-1 and TRBJ1-4, with D tentatively TRBD1 (5 bases). The CDR3 runs 15 residues. V lost 0 bases to trimming and J lost 5 bases, with 10 bases between them. Germline lookup yields CDR1 MGHRA and CDR2 YSYEKL. CDR3 in amino acids: CASSQERQPNEKLFF. DNA for the CDR3: TGCGCCAGCAGCCAAGAGCGACAGCCGAATGAAAAACTGTTTTTT.

V gene TRBV6-2 or TRBV6-3 combines with J gene TRBJ2-3; a weak D match, TRBD1 (6 bases). The CDR3 extends over 15 amino acids. V lost 4 bases and J 0 bases, leaving 11 bases between the germline ends. Germline V gene lookup returns CDR1 MNHEY and CDR2 SVGEGT. In DNA, the CDR3 is TGTGCCAGCAGTTGGCCCCAGGGGAGCACAGATACGCAGTATTTT. Its protein is CASSWPQGSTDTQYF.

The V gene is TRBV6-2 or TRBV6-3, the J gene TRBJ2-3; the match to TRBD2 covers 8 bases. Germline V gene lookup returns CDR1 MNHEY and CDR2 SVGEGT. This CDR3 has 16 residues. V was pared by 2 bases and J by 6 bases, with 10 bases of the junction left unmatched. CDR3 bases: TGTGCCAGCAGTTACCACGGGCGAGCGGGAGAGGATACGCAGTATTTT. Its protein is CASSYHGRAGEDTQYF.

V and J are TRBV18 and TRBJ1-2; D is possibly TRBD1 (6 bases). The germline gives CDR1 KGHSH, CDR2 LQKENI. The CDR3 totals 13 residues. Trimming removed 3 bases at V and 10 bases at J, with 15 bases between. The CDR3 sequence is CASSPGQTSDYTF. CDR3 sequence (DNA): TGTGCCAGCTCACCCGGACAGACAAGTGACTACACCTTC.

The rearrangement uses TRBV30 and TRBJ1-1; the match to TRBD1 covers 7 bases. There are 11 residues in the CDR3. Per germline, CDR1 GTSNPN and CDR2 SVGIG (reference sequence). Losses at the gene ends were 4 bases for V and 7 bases for J; bases not matched to a gene: 3. CDR3 nucleotides: TGTGCCTGGATATGGACAGGTGAAGCTTTCTTT. Its translation is CAWIWTGEAFF.

The chain employs TRBV25-1 and TRBJ2-7; TRBD2 is a possible D gene (5 bases). Germline V gene lookup returns CDR1 MGHDK and CDR2 SYGVNS. V was pared by 2 bases and J by 3 bases, with 11 bases between. The CDR3 has 14 residues. The CDR3 nucleotides are TGTGCCAGCAGTGAAGTCGGAGGAAGCTACGAGCAGTACTTC. This encodes CASSEVGGSYEQYF.

This chain connects TRBV7-2 to TRBJ2-5, with 8 bases aligning to TRBD1. CDR1 is SGHTA and CDR2 is FQGNSA in the germline V gene. This CDR3 region has 15 residues. Trimming cost V 5 bases and J 5 bases; bases outside gene matches: 10. CDR3: CASSAGGQGSETQYF. In DNA, the CDR3 is TGTGCCAGCAGCGCGGGTGGACAGGGTAGTGAGACCCAGTACTTC.

The chain links TRBV10-3 to TRBJ1-1; D is uncertain. Trimming left V 6 bases short and J 5 bases short, with 13 bases between. In germline, CDR1 is ENHRY, CDR2 SYGVKD. The CDR3 spans 13 residues. CDR3 nucleotides: TGTGCCATCAGCGGGGAGGTTGGAACTGAAGCTTTCTTT. It encodes CAISGEVGTEAFF.

The genes are TRBV6-2 or TRBV6-3 and TRBJ2-2; 7 nucleotides match TRBD1. Germline assignment: CDR1 MNHEY and CDR2 SVGEGT. The CDR3 totals 15 residues. V trimming: 7 bases; J trimming: 3 bases; junction bases outside the gene matches: 8. As DNA, the CDR3 is TGTGCCAGCACCCCAACAGGGGCGGACACCGGGGAGCTGTTTTTT. Protein product: CASTPTGADTGELFF.

The J gene is TRBJ1-2, the V gene TRBV7-6; 7 nucleotides match TRBD1. There are 15 residues in the CDR3. Germline CDR1 SGHVS, CDR2 FNYEAQ. V lost 5 bases to trimming and J lost 4 bases; unmatched junction nucleotides: 10. CDR3 residues: CASSPQRQGLYGYTF. Here the CDR3 DNA reads TGTGCCAGCAGCCCACAGAGACAGGGACTCTATGGCTACACCTTC.

This clone was observed a few times. The chain has TRBV18 and TRBJ2-5; D gene unclear. The CDR3 has 13 residues. The V end lost 3 bases, the J end lost 5 bases, and 10 bases lay between the germline ends. CDR1 and CDR2 (germline): KGHSH, LQKENI. CDR3 sequence (DNA): TGTGCCAGCTCACCCGGAACCGGGGAGACCCAGTACTTC. Its protein product is CASSPGTGETQYF.

V and J are TRBV7-8 and TRBJ2-3, with 10 bases matching TRBD2. The germline CDR1 and CDR2 sequences are SGHVS and FQNEAQ. V dropped 10 bases and J dropped 2; count of bases not matched to a gene: 6. This CDR3 is 14 amino acids long. The DNA of the CDR3 is TGTGCCACTAATAGCGGGAGGAACACAGATACGCAGTATTTT. It encodes CATNSGRNTDTQYF.

The V and J genes are TRBV4-1 and TRBJ2-2; a possible D gene is TRBD2 (5 bases). The V end lost 3 bases, the J end lost 3 bases, and 11 bases lay between the germline ends. The CDR3 length is 15 residues. Germline loops: CDR1 MGHRA, CDR2 YSYEKL. The CDR3 loop is CASSQGRPYTGELFF. The CDR3 DNA reads TGCGCCAGCAGCCAGGGGAGACCCTACACCGGGGAGCTGTTTTTT.

This chain links TRBV4-1 with TRBJ1-2, with TRBD1 identical over 9 bases. Losses at the gene ends were 1 base for V and 4 bases for J; bases not matched to a gene: 1. There are 14 residues in the CDR3. Per germline, CDR1 MGHRA and CDR2 YSYEKL. The CDR3 DNA reads TGCGCCAGCAGCCAAGTGGGACAGGGCTATGGCTACACCTTC. Translation: CASSQVGQGYGYTF.

The rearrangement links TRBV7-6 to TRBJ1-1; D might be TRBD1 (5 bases). This CDR3 spans 16 amino acids. Trimming stripped 1 base from V and 6 bases from J, with 18 bases between. Germline V gives CDR1 SGHVS, CDR2 FNYEAQ. The CDR3, as DNA: TGTGCCAGCAGCTTAGGTGGGATAGGGGATTTCGCTGAAGCTTTCTTT. It specifies CASSLGGIGDFAEAFF.

V gene TRBV9 combines with J gene TRBJ2-7; 7 nucleotides line up with TRBD1. Germline V lookup: CDR1 SGDLS, CDR2 YYNGEE. CDR3 size: 14 residues. V dropped 3 bases and J dropped 0; count of bases not matched to a gene: 3. CDR3 protein: CASSAGQNSYEQYF. The CDR3 bases are TGTGCCAGCAGCGCGGGACAGAACTCCTACGAGCAGTACTTC.

This sequence joins TRBV11-2 and TRBJ1-4, with a weak D call TRBD1 (5 bases). The CDR3 loop spans 13 amino acids. V was clipped by 5 bases and J by 14 bases, with 18 bases between them. The germline CDR1 and CDR2 sequences are SGHAT and FQNNGV. The CDR3 coding sequence is TGTGCCAGCAGCACCCAATCACCCAAGGGGCTGTTTTTT. This sequence encodes CASSTQSPKGLFF.